The rows below give T cell receptor beta chains drawn from one sample of a study of neurological immune-mediated disorders. TCRdb redid the calling of the 5' RACE reads with MiXCR, one entry per CDR3 protein. The repertoire holds some 28,000 distinct CDR3 sequences, around 6.3% seen once, with 9% in the top ten. Sequenced sample: PBMCs. All receptors come from a woman aged 45-60 years in good health. The CDR3 runs from the conserved cysteine through the conserved F or W. The order of the fields is D gene, clone size, V gene, CDR3 length, J gene, CDR3 protein, CDR3 DNA. D genes are given only for firm matches. Size is omitted from some rows. Given values are once, few, many or a class for expanded clones.

TRBD1,.,TRBV29-1,13,TRBJ2-3,CSVHDRGADTQYF,TGCAGCGTTCATGACAGGGGGGCAGATACGCAGTATTTT
TRBD2,many,TRBV5-1,16,TRBJ2-1,CASSLDTSGGPNEQFF,TGCGCCAGCAGCTTGGACACTAGCGGAGGTCCCAATGAGCAGTTCTTC
.,.,TRBV15,14,TRBJ2-7,CATSRDYLTYEQYF,TGTGCCACCAGCAGAGACTACTTGACCTACGAGCAGTACTTC
.,many,TRBV7-2,13,TRBJ1-5,CASSLQGNQPQHF,TGTGCCAGCAGCCTTCAGGGCAATCAGCCCCAGCATTTT
.,many,TRBV6-5,13,TRBJ2-7,CASSYSNAYEQYF,TGTGCCAGCAGTTACTCGAACGCCTACGAGCAGTACTTC
TRBD1,medium-sized,TRBV20-1,14,TRBJ1-5,CSVNRQGGNQPQHF,TGCAGTGTAAATCGACAGGGAGGTAATCAGCCCCAGCATTTT
.,many,TRBV5-1,14,TRBJ2-2,CASSMEGAPGELFF,TGCGCCAGCAGCATGGAGGGGGCCCCCGGGGAGCTGTTTTTT
.,many,TRBV27,14,TRBJ1-4,CASSFAGTNEKLFF,TGTGCCAGCAGTTTTGCGGGCACTAATGAAAAACTGTTTTTT
.,many,TRBV6-1,13,TRBJ1-1,CASSENRVAEAFF,TGTGCCAGCAGTGAAAACAGGGTCGCTGAAGCTTTCTTT
.,many,TRBV12-3/TRBV12-4,14,TRBJ2-1,CASSTPGREDEQFF,TGTGCCAGCAGCACCCCGGGTCGAGAGGATGAGCAGTTCTTC
.,many,TRBV24-1,12,TRBJ1-2,CATSESGYGYTF,TGTGCCACCAGTGAGTCAGGCTATGGCTACACCTTC
TRBD2,many,TRBV28,15,TRBJ2-1,CASTSGGNSYNEQFF,TGTGCCAGCACTTCGGGGGGTAACTCCTACAATGAGCAGTTCTTC
.,many,TRBV20-1,13,TRBJ2-2,CSASGAGSGELFF,TGCAGTGCTAGCGGGGCTGGGTCCGGGGAGCTGTTTTTT
TRBD1,many,TRBV14,14,TRBJ1-4,CASSERQGREKLFF,TGTGCCAGCAGCGAGCGACAGGGAAGAGAAAAACTGTTTTTT
TRBD2,many,TRBV20-1,14,TRBJ2-7,CSALPGLASYEQYF,TGCAGTGCACTCCCGGGACTAGCCTCCTACGAGCAGTACTTC
TRBD1,.,TRBV5-1,13,TRBJ1-2,CASSLTGTGGYTF,TGCGCCAGCAGCTTAACCGGGACAGGAGGCTACACCTTC
TRBD2,many,TRBV6-5,19,TRBJ2-2,CASSHPTSGGARNTGELFF,TGTGCCAGCAGTCACCCGACTAGCGGGGGGGCCCGGAACACCGGGGAGCTGTTTTTT
TRBD1,medium-sized,TRBV5-1,14,TRBJ1-1,CASSPGTVNTEAFF,TGCGCCAGCAGCCCAGGGACAGTGAACACTGAAGCTTTCTTT
.,many,TRBV7-6,14,TRBJ2-5,CASSLEGFSETQYF,TGTGCCAGCAGCTTGGAAGGTTTTTCGGAGACCCAGTACTTC
.,many,TRBV20-1,16,TRBJ2-2,CSARVPGKLAAGELFF,TGCAGTGCTAGAGTTCCGGGGAAACTAGCCGCCGGGGAGCTGTTTTTT
TRBD1,many,TRBV5-1,15,TRBJ2-7,CASSPTRQGLGEQYF,TGCGCCAGCAGCCCAACCCGACAGGGTCTCGGCGAGCAGTACTTC
.,many,TRBV5-1,13,TRBJ2-7,CASSLVGLYEQYF,TGCGCCAGCAGCTTGGTAGGCCTCTACGAGCAGTACTTC
.,few,TRBV29-1,13,TRBJ2-2,CSVNARVSGELFF,TGCAGCGTCAACGCTCGTGTTTCGGGGGAGCTGTTTTTT
.,many,TRBV9,15,TRBJ2-7,CASSVGPGSSYEQYF,TGTGCCAGCAGCGTAGGGCCCGGGAGTTCCTACGAGCAGTACTTC
.,many,TRBV12-3/TRBV12-4,14,TRBJ2-7,CASRQDRSSYEQYF,TGTGCCAGCAGACAAGACCGAAGCTCCTACGAGCAGTACTTC
TRBD1,medium-sized,TRBV20-1,13,TRBJ2-7,CSARRQGAHEQYF,TGCAGTGCCAGAAGACAGGGGGCTCACGAGCAGTACTTC
TRBD2,many,TRBV18,15,TRBJ2-1,CASSPTSAMVDEQFF,TGTGCCAGCTCACCTACTAGCGCGATGGTCGATGAGCAGTTCTTC
.,many,TRBV7-2,15,TRBJ2-3,CASSLEGSFPDTQYF,TGTGCCAGCAGCTTAGAAGGTAGCTTCCCAGATACGCAGTATTTT
.,many,TRBV6-1,18,TRBJ1-5,CASTEWGGAGMGNQPQHF,TGTGCCAGCACCGAATGGGGAGGGGCAGGGATGGGCAATCAGCCCCAGCATTTT
.,many,TRBV20-1,15,TRBJ1-6,CSARWGPSYNSPLHF,TGCAGTGCTAGATGGGGTCCGAGTTATAATTCACCCCTCCACTTT
.,many,TRBV20-1,14,TRBJ1-1,CSARPDRLNTEAFF,TGCAGTGCTAGACCTGACAGATTGAACACTGAAGCTTTCTTT
TRBD2,medium-sized,TRBV5-1,15,TRBJ2-1,CASSLSGGEYNEQFF,TGCGCCAGCAGCCTGAGCGGGGGGGAGTACAATGAGCAGTTCTTC
.,many,TRBV6-5,14,TRBJ2-3,CASSLVLGTDTQYF,TGTGCCAGCAGCCTCGTTCTAGGCACAGATACGCAGTATTTT
.,medium-sized,TRBV5-6,12,TRBJ2-2,CASSLRAEGLFF,TGTGCCAGCAGCTTGCGGGCGGAGGGGCTGTTTTTT
.,many,TRBV4-3,14,TRBJ1-2,CASSQNRVGYGYTF,TGCGCCAGCAGCCAGAACAGGGTCGGCTATGGCTACACCTTC
.,.,TRBV18,11,TRBJ1-2,CASSAKDGYTF,TGTGCCAGCTCTGCAAAGGATGGCTACACCTTC
TRBD2,many,TRBV20-1,18,TRBJ2-1,CSARAGLAGGLVGNEQFF,TGCAGTGCTAGAGCGGGACTAGCGGGGGGGCTTGTCGGCAATGAGCAGTTCTTC
.,many,TRBV5-1,16,TRBJ1-3,CASSLQGRGSGNTIYF,TGCGCCAGCAGCCTACAGGGACGGGGCTCTGGAAACACCATATATTTT
.,many,TRBV24-1,15,TRBJ2-6,CATEGTTSGANVLTF,TGTGCCACTGAAGGGACGACCTCTGGGGCCAACGTCCTGACTTTC
TRBD2,many,TRBV28,15,TRBJ2-7,CASSRLAGKDYEQYF,TGTGCCAGCAGTCGACTAGCGGGAAAGGACTACGAGCAGTACTTC
.,many,TRBV20-1,14,TRBJ2-7,CSVPHRSLSYEQYF,TGCAGTGTTCCTCACAGAAGTCTCTCCTACGAGCAGTACTTC
.,many,TRBV20-1,13,TRBJ1-4,CSVQRDGSEKLFF,TGCAGTGTTCAACGGGACGGGTCGGAAAAACTGTTTTTT
TRBD2,many,TRBV20-1,17,TRBJ2-5,CSASYAGTSGKRETQYF,TGCAGTGCAAGCTATGCCGGGACTAGCGGGAAGCGGGAGACCCAGTACTTC
TRBD2,many,TRBV3-1,15,TRBJ2-3,CASSLLAGSTDTQYF,TGTGCCAGCAGCCTGCTAGCGGGGAGCACAGATACGCAGTATTTT
.,many,TRBV12-3/TRBV12-4,16,TRBJ1-2,CASSFGGGSGNYGYTF,TGTGCCAGCAGTTTTGGGGGGGGGTCGGGGAACTATGGCTACACCTTC
.,many,TRBV29-1,12,TRBJ2-1,CSVEEQGYEQFF,TGCAGCGTTGAGGAACAGGGTTATGAGCAGTTCTTC
TRBD1,many,TRBV20-1,13,TRBJ1-6,CSAREGGNSPLHF,TGCAGTGCTCGGGAAGGGGGCAATTCACCCCTCCACTTT
.,many,TRBV7-9,13,TRBJ2-3,CASSFEGTDTQYF,TGTGCCAGCAGCTTTGAGGGGACAGATACGCAGTATTTT
.,many,TRBV27,14,TRBJ2-2,CASRETGNTGELFF,TGTGCCAGCAGGGAGACAGGGAACACCGGGGAGCTGTTTTTT
.,many,TRBV7-9,15,TRBJ2-1,CASSLQTLAYNEQFF,TGTGCCAGCAGCTTACAGACTTTAGCCTACAATGAGCAGTTCTTC
.,many,TRBV5-1,14,TRBJ2-7,CASSRDKRSYEQYF,TGCGCCAGCAGCCGGGACAAACGTTCCTACGAGCAGTACTTC
.,many,TRBV10-3,14,TRBJ2-2,CAIGGGADTGELFF,TGTGCCATCGGAGGGGGCGCGGACACCGGGGAGCTGTTTTTT
TRBD2,.,TRBV4-1,18,TRBJ2-2,CASSRQLAGGANTGELFF,TGCGCCAGCAGCCGCCAGCTAGCGGGGGGAGCGAACACCGGGGAGCTGTTTTTT
TRBD1,many,TRBV12-3/TRBV12-4,15,TRBJ2-3,CASSRTGGLADTQYF,TGTGCCAGCAGCAGGACAGGGGGCTTGGCAGATACGCAGTATTTT
TRBD2,many,TRBV7-9,16,TRBJ2-3,CASSLGLAGSTDTQYF,TGTGCCAGCAGCTTGGGGTTAGCGGGGAGCACAGATACGCAGTATTTT
TRBD1,many,TRBV20-1,17,TRBJ1-1,CSASAGSRGRVRTEAFF,TGCAGTGCGAGCGCCGGTAGCAGGGGGCGCGTCCGGACTGAAGCTTTCTTT
TRBD2,many,TRBV5-4,15,TRBJ2-7,CASSPSGGDSYEQYF,TGTGCCAGCAGTCCAAGCGGGGGGGACTCCTACGAGCAGTACTTC
.,many,TRBV20-1,14,TRBJ2-1,CSASDRDLRTEQFF,TGCAGTGCTAGCGACCGGGACTTAAGGACTGAGCAGTTCTTC
.,many,TRBV20-1,12,TRBJ1-1,CSAREEVTEAFF,TGCAGTGCTAGAGAGGAGGTTACTGAAGCTTTCTTT
.,many,TRBV5-6,15,TRBJ1-1,CASSSLTVGSTEAFF,TGTGCCAGCAGCTCGTTGACAGTGGGGAGCACTGAAGCTTTCTTT